Listed below are T cell receptor beta chains from one sample, sequenced in a study of T cell repertoires in cytomegalovirus infection. Their cognate antigens are unknown. TCRdb re-analysed the reads in MiXCR, keeping a single row per CDR3 protein. The data contain roughly 920,000 distinct CDR3 sequences, around 29% of them singletons. Here the sequenced sample was cultured CD8+ T cells from PBMCs, taken from culture after CMV antigen stimulation. These receptors were taken from a human donor in good health (CMV status not recorded). Some clones in this sample may be carry-over from other donors' samples. CDR3s include the opening cysteine and the closing phenylalanine or tryptophan. The D gene is left open where the match is weak. For some rows the clone size is stated as once, few or many, or as a class when expanded; others skip it.

cdr3_nt	cdr3_aa	d_call	clone_size	v_call	j_call
TGTGCCAGCAGCTTAGAACTAGCTGTTCCAGATACGCAGTATTTT	CASSLELAVPDTQYF	.	many	TRBV7-3	TRBJ2-3
TGCGCCAGCAGCTTGGGCCCCGGGTTGGGCAATCAGCCCCAGCATTTT	CASSLGPGLGNQPQHF	.	few	TRBV5-1	TRBJ1-5
TGTGCCAGCAGCTTCCGGACAAGTTTAGGCGCAGATACGCAGTATTTT	CASSFRTSLGADTQYF	.	.	TRBV11-3	TRBJ2-3
TGTGCCAGCAGTTACTCGTGGGGAAGTCTTTCTCAGCCCCAGCATTTT	CASSYSWGSLSQPQHF	.	.	TRBV6-2/TRBV6-3	TRBJ1-5
TGTGCCAGCAGCCCCGATCGTACGGCCTTC	CASSPDRTAF	.	.	TRBV9	TRBJ1-2
TGTGCCAGCACCTCCGGGGGGGGAAATGAGCAGTTCTTC	CASTSGGGNEQFF	TRBD2	few	TRBV6-2/TRBV6-3	TRBJ2-1
TGTGCCAGCAGTTACTCTCAGGACAGGGGGCCAAAATCGTTCTTC	CASSYSQDRGPKSFF	TRBD1	.	TRBV6-6	TRBJ2-1
TGTGCCGGGGGCCAGGGAACAGATACGCAGTATTTT	CAGGQGTDTQYF	.	few	TRBV12-3/TRBV12-4	TRBJ2-3
TGTGCCAGTAGTCCATGGGGCTACAATGAGCAGTTCTTC	CASSPWGYNEQFF	.	few	TRBV19	TRBJ2-1
TGTGCCAGCAGCTTGATCAGGAACCCCTACGAGCAGTACTTC	CASSLIRNPYEQYF	.	few	TRBV5-6	TRBJ2-7
TGTGCCAGCAGTTATTTCCAGGGCGGAACTGAAGCTTTCTTT	CASSYFQGGTEAFF	.	.	TRBV6-5	TRBJ1-1
TGTGCCAGTAGTATCTCGACAGGCTATAGCAATCAGCCCCAGCATTTT	CASSISTGYSNQPQHF	.	.	TRBV19	TRBJ1-5
TGTGCCAGTAGCACCCCGACAGCGTACACTAATCAGCCCCAGCATTTT	CASSTPTAYTNQPQHF	.	.	TRBV19	TRBJ1-5
TGTGCCAGCAGTTCCATAGCGGGGAGGACACAAGAGACCCAGTACTTC	CASSSIAGRTQETQYF	TRBD2	.	TRBV27	TRBJ2-5
TGTGCCATTATATGGAGGACTGAAGCTTTCTTT	CAIIWRTEAFF	.	.	TRBV19	TRBJ1-1
TGTGCCAGCATCGGTTTATACACAGATACGCAGTATTTT	CASIGLYTDTQYF	.	many	TRBV7-8	TRBJ2-3
TGCGCCAGCAGCCAAGGATTCGGACTAGCAGGAGAGTTTTCCTCCTACAATGAGCAGTTCTTC	CASSQGFGLAGEFSSYNEQFF	TRBD2	few	TRBV4-3	TRBJ2-1
TGTGCCAGCAGCTTGGATTTATTCTGGGGGGCCTACGAGCAGTACTTC	CASSLDLFWGAYEQYF	.	.	TRBV5-6	TRBJ2-7
TGTGCCAGCAGTTACCCCTCGTCCGGGGAGCTGTTTTTT	CASSYPSSGELFF	.	few	TRBV6-5	TRBJ2-2
TGTGCCAGCATCAACACCGGGACAGGGGGCGCAGGCGCTGAAGCTTTCTTT	CASINTGTGGAGAEAFF	TRBD1	few	TRBV2	TRBJ1-1
TGTGCCAGCAGCGATCTATCCGGGACTAGCGGGGGGGACCCCTACGAGCAGTACTTC	CASSDLSGTSGGDPYEQYF	TRBD2	.	TRBV7-8	TRBJ2-7
TGTGCCAGCAGACCACAGGGTCCCCGCTCCTACAATGAGCAGTTCTTC	CASRPQGPRSYNEQFF	.	many	TRBV7-9	TRBJ2-1
TGTGCCAGCAGGAGGGGGGCCGGGCTTAGCAATCAGCCCCAGCATTTT	CASRRGAGLSNQPQHF	.	many	TRBV7-8	TRBJ1-5
TGTGCCAGCAGCTTTTACTGGACAGGGACGGGCACCGGGGAGCTGTTTTTT	CASSFYWTGTGTGELFF	TRBD1	.	TRBV7-6	TRBJ2-2
TGTGCCAGCAGTTTAAACACAGGCGATTATGGCTACACCTTC	CASSLNTGDYGYTF	.	.	TRBV28	TRBJ1-2
TGCAGTGCTAGAGATGAGGCGGGGGGGCCTACGAATACGCAGTATTTT	CSARDEAGGPTNTQYF	TRBD2	.	TRBV20-1	TRBJ2-3
TGTGCCAGCAGTTCCGGGACACAGCATGGCTACACCTTC	CASSSGTQHGYTF	.	.	TRBV7-9	TRBJ1-2
TGTGCCAGCAGGGGGCTAGCGGGGGCAGAAGATACGCAGTATTTT	CASRGLAGAEDTQYF	TRBD2	.	TRBV27	TRBJ2-3
TGTGCCGGTGCCCGCGGGGGACTTAATGAAAAACTGTTTTTT	CAGARGGLNEKLFF	.	.	TRBV19	TRBJ1-4
TGTGCCAGCAGCTCGTCGAAAGGGTACGAGCAGTACTTC	CASSSSKGYEQYF	.	.	TRBV5-4	TRBJ2-7
TGTGCCAGCAGTGAAGCGAGCGGGGGGGTGAAAGATACGCAGTATTTT	CASSEASGGVKDTQYF	TRBD2	once	TRBV2	TRBJ2-3
TGTGTCAGCAGCCCTGGGAAAACCCCATACGAGCAGTACTTC	CVSSPGKTPYEQYF	.	.	TRBV7-9	TRBJ2-7
TGTGCCAGCAGCACACAGGGGAGGGGCTATGGCTACACCTTC	CASSTQGRGYGYTF	TRBD1	few	TRBV7-9	TRBJ1-2
TGTGCCAGTAGGCCCCTCAGCGGGGATAGCACAGATACGCAGTATTTT	CASRPLSGDSTDTQYF	TRBD2	many	TRBV19	TRBJ2-3
TGTGCCAGTAGTATAAAAGGACAGGGGGCATATCAGCCCCAGCATTTT	CASSIKGQGAYQPQHF	TRBD1	many	TRBV19	TRBJ1-5
TGTGCCAGCAGGCAGGGGGCGAACACTGAAGCTTTCTTT	CASRQGANTEAFF	TRBD1	many	TRBV7-6	TRBJ1-1
TGTGCCAGCAGCCAAAGGAGCCGGGGGTCGGAGACCCAGTACTTC	CASSQRSRGSETQYF	.	.	TRBV7-8	TRBJ2-5
TGCAGTGCTAGCCCGCAGGTCCGCACCGGGGAGCTGTTTTTT	CSASPQVRTGELFF	.	many	TRBV20-1	TRBJ2-2
TGTGCCAGTAGTATAGCCCCTAAGGGAGGCAGCAATCAGCCCCAGCATTTT	CASSIAPKGGSNQPQHF	.	few	TRBV19	TRBJ1-5
TGTGCTAGCAGCCACAGACCGAACACTGAAGCTTTCTTT	CASSHRPNTEAFF	.	.	TRBV7-6	TRBJ1-1
TGTGCCAGCAGTTCAACACGGGCAATCTCCTACGAGCAGTACTTC	CASSSTRAISYEQYF	.	.	TRBV28	TRBJ2-7
TGTGCCAGCAGTTCGGAGAGGGGGGTGGCTAACTATGGCTACACCTTC	CASSSERGVANYGYTF	.	.	TRBV27	TRBJ1-2
TGTGCCAGCAGCTCCCGAGGGGACTTAACCTACGAGCAGTACTTC	CASSSRGDLTYEQYF	.	many	TRBV7-8	TRBJ2-7
TGTGTCAGTAGTACCCAACAAGTCATCTATGGCTACACCTTC	CVSSTQQVIYGYTF	.	.	TRBV19	TRBJ1-2
TGTGCCAGCAGTTTAAACCCTTCGGGCGAGCAGTACTTC	CASSLNPSGEQYF	.	few	TRBV12-3/TRBV12-4	TRBJ2-7